This is a list of T cell receptor beta chains from one sample in a study of PD-L1 blockade in urothelial cancer. TCRdb keeps only in-frame clones here, not all; method: immunoSEQ multiplex PCR. This sample has some 60,000 clones; around 84% occur once, and the top ten carry under 3.5%. The specimen was PBMCs, collected around atezolizumab (anti-PD-L1) treatment. Every receptor here comes from a man aged 45-65 years with urothelial cancer. Both conserved end residues are part of each CDR3. The order of the fields is CDR3 protein, clone size, V gene, J gene. Part of the rows lack a size; the others show once, few, many or a class for expanded clones.

CASSRVQAGGTGSSYEQYF	.	TRBV4-2	TRBJ2-7
CAWSADRGSNQPQHF	.	TRBV30	TRBJ1-5
CASSLQGAGYTF	.	TRBV28	TRBJ1-2
CASSRGTPNEKLFF	.	TRBV4-1	TRBJ1-4
CASSSHYEQYF	once	TRBV7-2	TRBJ2-7
CSVGSGGWEQYF	.	TRBV29-1	TRBJ2-7
CASSYRVPTEAFF	.	TRBV5-1	TRBJ1-1
CASSSTGGRKGYTF	.	TRBV19	TRBJ1-2
CASSLDRGTEAFF	.	TRBV7-7	TRBJ1-1
CASSLDGTANTYGYTF	.	TRBV5-5	TRBJ1-2
CASSFGAGGGYGYTF	few	TRBV5-1	TRBJ1-2
CAWSVEAAYNEQFF	.	TRBV30	TRBJ2-1
CASSPSWQSFSYEQYF	.	TRBV7-9	TRBJ2-7
CASSSRQGEKLFF	once	TRBV6-5	TRBJ1-4
CASSRDSYQETQYF	once	TRBV6-1	TRBJ2-5
CASSNLRNNEQFF	.	TRBV2	TRBJ2-1
CASSGQPLNEKLFF	.	TRBV6-5	TRBJ1-4
CASSPRPTNTGELFF	.	TRBV7-8	TRBJ2-2
CASSYTRGTAGEAFF	.	TRBV6-5	TRBJ1-1
CASSLVLAGDDEQFF	.	TRBV5-1	TRBJ2-1
CASSGTGTGGITDTQYF	.	TRBV5-6	TRBJ2-3
CASSQAPGLNSPLHF	.	TRBV4-1	TRBJ1-6
CASSTTRSSYEQYF	few	TRBV27	TRBJ2-7
CSGSRGTETEAFF	.	TRBV29-1	TRBJ1-1
CASSLGTGHLQPQHF	.	TRBV28	TRBJ1-5
CASSQDQQGRGEQFF	.	TRBV4-2	TRBJ2-1
CASKAVAQYF	once	TRBV2	TRBJ2-3